One sample yielded the 3 T cell receptor beta chains listed below, sequenced in a study of T cells in Graves' hyperthyroidism and ophthalmopathy. RNA transcripts were the template for amplifying TCR beta CDR3 regions. Using the HTBI primer set, a first-round RT-PCR was run on the TCR CDR3. In TCRdb, the multiplex PCR reads were re-called with MiXCR into one record per CDR3 protein. The sample holds 220,000 or so distinct CDR3 sequences, about a sixth seen once. Sequences were obtained from blood. The receptors stem from a woman younger than 35 with Graves' ophthalmopathy.

This clonotype came up many times. The chain uses TRBV12-3 or TRBV12-4 and TRBJ1-5; D not resolved. The CDR3 is 13 amino acids. The V end was cut by 4 bases, the J end by 5 bases, with 9 bases between. The CDR3 reads CASSSGPYQPQHF. The CDR3 bases are TGTGCCAGCAGTTCGGGTCCGTATCAGCCCCAGCATTTT.

This clonotype was observed many times. The chain is built from TRBV5-8 and TRBJ1-1; 7 bases align to TRBD1. This CDR3 spans 15 amino acids. V lost 4 bases to trimming and J lost 1 base; unmatched junction nucleotides: 7. The V gene's germline CDR1 is SGHTS and CDR2 YDEGEE. In nucleotides, the CDR3 is TGTGCCAGCAGCGGAATGACAGGGAGGAACACTGAAGCTTTCTTT. It specifies CASSGMTGRNTEAFF.

This clonotype showed up just a few times. The rearrangement joins TRBV28 to TRBJ2-3; 12 bases are shared with TRBD2. The V and J ends lost 7 bases and 6 bases, in that order; junction bases with no gene match: 14. The CDR3 length is 17 residues. The germline V gene encodes CDR1 MDHEN and CDR2 SYDVKM. The CDR3, as DNA: TGTGCCAGCACGGGGGCTCGGTTAACTAGCGGGAGGGATACGCAGTATTTT. Protein sequence: CASTGARLTSGRDTQYF.